Below, one T cell receptor (beta chain) is given with its context. What it binds is unknown. Germline values: CDR1 MGHDK, CDR2 SYGVNS. The CDR3 spans 15 residues. Trimming took 3 bases from V and 3 from J; bases not matched to a gene: 5. TCRdb used MiXCR to reprocess the multiplex PCR reads, holding one entry per CDR3 protein. The table lists about 89,000 distinct CDR3 sequences, approximately 28% of them singletons. Samples came from axillary lymph nodes draining the breast cancer. The sample is drawn from a study of breast tumors, draining lymph nodes, adjacent tissues. Notes on the study in general: The lymph node origin of tumor T cells was framed as consistent with a hypothesis, not demonstrated. Luminal-like breast cancer showed significantly higher tumor–nontumor repertoire similarity than basal-like. Compared with lymph nodes, tumors were less diverse; compared with nontumor tissue, more. Most tumor T cells seemingly derive from lymph node, then expand in tumor.

The sequenced sample was axillary lymph node tissue. The clonotype comes from a female donor with breast cancer. Some clones in this sample may be carry-over from other donors' samples. The rearrangement uses TRBV25-1 and TRBJ2-5, with 9 bases that match TRBD1. CDR3 bases: TGTGCCAGCAGTGATTCTCGACAGGGGGAAGAGACCCAGTACTTC. Translating it yields CASSDSRQGEETQYF.